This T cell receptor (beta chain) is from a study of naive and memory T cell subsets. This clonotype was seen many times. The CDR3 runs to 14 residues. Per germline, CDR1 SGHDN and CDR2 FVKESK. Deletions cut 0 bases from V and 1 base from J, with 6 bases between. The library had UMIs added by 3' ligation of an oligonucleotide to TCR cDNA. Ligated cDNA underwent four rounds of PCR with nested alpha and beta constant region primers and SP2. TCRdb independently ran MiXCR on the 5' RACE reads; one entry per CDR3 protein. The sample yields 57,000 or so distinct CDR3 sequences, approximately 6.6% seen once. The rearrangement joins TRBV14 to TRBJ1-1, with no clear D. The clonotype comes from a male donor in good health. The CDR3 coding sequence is TGTGCCAGCAGCCAAGATTCCGCGAACACTGAAGCTTTCTTT. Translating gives CASSQDSANTEAFF.